This T cell receptor beta chain originates from a study of siplizumab effects on memory and regulatory T cells. Study-wide points: The diversity of naive T cells seemed greater than that of memory cells, and their alloresponse contribution seemed major. Naive versus memory phenotype went unassigned for roughly 75-95% of proliferating CD4+ or CD8+ clones. Fewer alloreactive sequences mapped to unstimulated CD4+ memory cells under siplizumab.

The V end lost 5 bases, the J end lost 4 bases, and 12 bases lay between the germline ends. The CDR3 is 13 residues long. Germline lookup yields CDR1 SGHTA and CDR2 FQGNSA. Repertoires were generated with immunoSEQ multiplex PCR, while TCRdb's copy carries only in-frame clones and drops some. This sample has about 100,000 clones, with 80% to 95% found just once. Turning to this clone: No antigen is known for it.

The receptor was derived from a human donor in good health. The material sequenced was non-Treg CD4+ T cells sorted from blood. J is TRBJ2-7 and V is TRBV7-2, with D unresolved. For the CDR3, the DNA is TGTGCCAGCAGCGGAGAGCCAAAATACGAGCAGTACTTC. This gives the protein CASSGEPKYEQYF.